This T cell receptor (beta chain) emerged from a study of blood T cell repertoires in COVID-19. Turning to the study itself: Samples representing acute and convalescent COVID-19 were sourced from the United States, Italy and Spain. PBMCs, B-cell-depleted T cells, or T cells were the source of the cDNA or gDNA that made up the material.

A few counts support this clone. Authors' data handling: Using reference gene primer amplification, nucleated cell counts were estimated. Measured with immunoSEQ multiplex PCR; TCRdb has only the in-frame clones, and not every one. Clone size and V and J calls were adopted from that table, with D and trimming inferred from the DNA. Among over 100,000 clones listed, roughly 81% were seen once. The V and J ends lost 6 bases and 0 bases respectively, with 9 bases between them. The CDR3 is 15 amino acids. Germline V gene lookup returns CDR1 MNHEY and CDR2 SVGEGT. This sequence joins TRBV6-2 or TRBV6-3 and TRBJ2-6; D not resolved. The clonotype originates from a man between 35 and 55 years old with acute or convalescent COVID-19. Sequencing was performed on peripheral blood. DNA of the CDR3: TGTGCCAGCAGCCGCGGCGGCTCTGGGGCCAACGTCCTGACTTTC. Its protein product is CASSRGGSGANVLTF.